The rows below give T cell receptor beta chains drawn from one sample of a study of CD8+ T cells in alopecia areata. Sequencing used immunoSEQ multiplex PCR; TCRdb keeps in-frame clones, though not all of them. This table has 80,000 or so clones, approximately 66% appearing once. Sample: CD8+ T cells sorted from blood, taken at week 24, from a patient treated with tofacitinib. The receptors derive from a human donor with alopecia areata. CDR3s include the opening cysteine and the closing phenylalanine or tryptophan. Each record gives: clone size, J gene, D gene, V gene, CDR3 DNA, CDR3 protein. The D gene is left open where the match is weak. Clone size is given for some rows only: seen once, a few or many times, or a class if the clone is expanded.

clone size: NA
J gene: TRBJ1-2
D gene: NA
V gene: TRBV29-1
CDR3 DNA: TGCAGCGCGCGGGTTCTCTATGGCTACACCTTC
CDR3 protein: CSARVLYGYTF

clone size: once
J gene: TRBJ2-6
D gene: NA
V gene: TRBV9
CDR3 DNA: TGTGCCAGCTGGAACTCTGGGGCCAACGTCCTGACTTTC
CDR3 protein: CASWNSGANVLTF

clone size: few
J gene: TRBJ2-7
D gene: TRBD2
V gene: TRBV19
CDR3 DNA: TGTGCCAGCCGAGCCGCGGGGGGCGACGAGCAGTACTTC
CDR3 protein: CASRAAGGDEQYF

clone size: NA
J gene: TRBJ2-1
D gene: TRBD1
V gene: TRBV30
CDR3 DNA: TGTGCCTGGGATCGGGACAGGGTTTACAATGAGCAGTTCTTC
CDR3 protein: CAWDRDRVYNEQFF

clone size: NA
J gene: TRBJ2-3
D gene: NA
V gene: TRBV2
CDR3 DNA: TGTGCCAGCATTAGGCCCGAAGTAATGACAGATACGCAGTATTTT
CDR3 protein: CASIRPEVMTDTQYF

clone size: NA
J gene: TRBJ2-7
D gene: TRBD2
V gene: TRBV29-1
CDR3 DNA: TGCAGCGTTCTACCAACCACTAGCGGGAAATCCTACGAGCAGTACTTC
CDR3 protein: CSVLPTTSGKSYEQYF

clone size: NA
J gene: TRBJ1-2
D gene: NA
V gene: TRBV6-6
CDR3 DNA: TGTGCCATCAGTGACAGCTACTATGGCTACACCTTC
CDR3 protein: CAISDSYYGYTF

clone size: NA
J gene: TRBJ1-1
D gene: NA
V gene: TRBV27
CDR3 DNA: TGTGCCAGCAGTATCATAATGAACACTGAAGCTTTCTTT
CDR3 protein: CASSIIMNTEAFF

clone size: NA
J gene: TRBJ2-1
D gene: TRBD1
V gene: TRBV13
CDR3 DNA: TGTGCCAGCAGCGTCGGGACAGTACAGAAAAACTCCTACAATGAGCAGTTCTTC
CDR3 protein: CASSVGTVQKNSYNEQFF

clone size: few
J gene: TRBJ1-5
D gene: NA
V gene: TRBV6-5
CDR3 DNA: TGTGCCAGCAGTTACTCGATATCAGGGTCTCAGCCCCAGCATTTT
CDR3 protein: CASSYSISGSQPQHF

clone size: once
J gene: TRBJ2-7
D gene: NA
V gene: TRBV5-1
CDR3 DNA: TGCGCCAGCAGCTTGGTATTTGGGTCCTACGAGCAGTACTTC
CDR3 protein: CASSLVFGSYEQYF

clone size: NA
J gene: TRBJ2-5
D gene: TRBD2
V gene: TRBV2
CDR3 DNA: TGTGCCAGCAGGCTTGTGGGGGGGGTGGCGGAGACCCAGTACTTC
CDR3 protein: CASRLVGGVAETQYF

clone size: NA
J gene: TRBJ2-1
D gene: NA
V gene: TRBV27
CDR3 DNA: TGTGCCAGCAGTTTATCCGCAGGGGATTGGGGCGATGAGCAGTTCTTC
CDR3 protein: CASSLSAGDWGDEQFF

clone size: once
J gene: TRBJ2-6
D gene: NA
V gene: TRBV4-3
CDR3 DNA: TGCGCCAGCAGCCAAGACTTGTCCTCTGGGGCCAACGTCCTGACTTTC
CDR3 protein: CASSQDLSSGANVLTF